The 27 T cell receptor beta chains listed next were all sequenced from one sample in a study of blood T cell repertoires in COVID-19 (dated by TCRdb to the early 2020s). Libraries were made using the immunoSEQ multiplex PCR assay. TCRdb stores this immuneACCESS table with in-frame sequences only. Part of the clones is absent; in the studies checked, under half of the shortfall reflects unresolved V genes, and no reason is known for the rest. The sample includes around 250,000 clones, with 70% to 90% observed a single time. The top ten clones comprise roughly 2.3% of the sample. Sequencing used peripheral blood. The receptors come from a man aged 30 to 39 who had recovered from COVID-19.

This sequence joins TRBV7-2 and TRBJ1-2; D is undetermined. Looked up from germline, CDR1 is SGHTA and CDR2 is FQGNSA. The CDR3 is made up of 14 amino acids. Trimming removed 4 bases from V and 4 bases from J, with 13 bases in between. The CDR3 DNA is TGTGCCAGCAGCTCCCCGCGGGGTAGCTATGGCTACACCTTC. This codes for CASSSPRGSYGYTF.

This chain links TRBV18 with TRBJ1-3; 7 bases agree with TRBD1. The V and J ends lost 1 base and 2 bases, in that order; junction bases with no gene match: 5. The germline gives CDR1 KGHSH, CDR2 LQKENI. The CDR3 is 16 residues long. The CDR3: CASSPRTGRTGNTIYF. CDR3 DNA: TGTGCCAGCTCACCACGGACAGGACGAACTGGAAACACCATATATTTT.

The V and J genes are TRBV10-3 and TRBJ1-1; D not resolved. The CDR3 extends over 13 amino acids. Germline V gene data show CDR1 as ENHRY and CDR2 as SYGVKD. Trimming shortened V by 9 bases and J by 1 base, and 12 bases separated the two germline ends. For the CDR3, the DNA is TGTGCCATAACTAGGCGGGAGAACACTGAAGCTTTCTTT. This encodes CAITRRENTEAFF.

This clone was recorded only once. Other DNA sequences of this sample code for an identical CDR3. This chain joins TRBV20-1 and TRBJ2-5; TRBD2 is a possible D gene (5 bases). The CDR3 length is 11 residues. Germline V gene sequence: CDR1 DFQATT, CDR2 SNEGSKA (reference sequence). V was clipped by 3 bases and J by 5 bases, with 7 bases between them. The CDR3 loop reads CSASTGETQYF. CDR3 nucleotides: TGCAGTGCTAGTACGGGGGAGACCCAGTACTTC.

J is TRBJ2-7 and V is TRBV6-1; TRBD2 matches 11 bases. The CDR3 is 16 residues long. CDR1 and CDR2 (germline): MNHNS, SASEGT. Losses at the gene ends were 3 bases for V and 6 bases for J; bases not matched to a gene: 10. The CDR3 bases are TGTGCCAGCAGTGAGTCTATAGCGGGGGGGCCGGGCGAGCAGTACTTC. This translates into CASSESIAGGPGEQYF.

As concerns this clone: A junction end diverges from the germline sequence, so it may reflect a read error. The chain joins TRBV12-5 to TRBJ2-1; the D is unclear. CDR3 length equals 13 residues. Germline CDR1 LGHNT, CDR2 FRNRAP. The CDR3 region has the DNA TGTGCTAGTGGTCCCAACTCCGACAATGAGCAGTTCTTC. This sequence encodes CASGPNSDNEQFF. The variable domain in full, with the rest retrieved from reference TRBV12-5 and TRBJ2-1, is DARVTQTPRHKVTEMGQEVTMRCQPILGHNTVFWYRQTMMQGLELLAYFRNRAPLDDSGMPKDRFSAEMPDATLATLKIQPSEPRDSAVYFCASGPNSDNEQFFGPGTRLTVL.

The chain employs TRBV25-1 and TRBJ2-1; the match to TRBD2 covers 12 bases. The germline V gene has CDR1 MGHDK and CDR2 SYGVNS. The V segment lost 5 bases and the J segment 2 bases; nucleotides outside the gene matches: 7. The CDR3 is made up of 17 amino acids. CDR3 protein: CASSSPSGGAPYNEQFF. CDR3 in DNA: TGTGCCAGCAGTTCCCCTAGCGGGGGGGCCCCCTACAATGAGCAGTTCTTC.

This clone was observed a single time. The chain combines TRBV11-2 with TRBJ1-2; D gene uncertain. From germline, CDR1 is SGHAT and CDR2 FQNNGV. This CDR3 contains 15 residues. With 4 bases removed from V and 5 bases from J, the gap between germline ends came to 17 bases. The CDR3 here is CASSSPSARIYGYTF. CDR3 in DNA: TGTGCCAGCAGCTCCCCAAGCGCACGGATATATGGCTACACCTTC. Full variable domain (missing parts from reference TRBV11-2 and TRBJ1-2): EAGVAQSPRYKIIEKRQSVAFWCNPISGHATLYWYQQILGQGPKLLIQFQNNGVVDDSQLPKDRFSAERLKGVDSTLKIQPAKLEDSAVYLCASSSPSARIYGYTFGSGTRLTVV.

This sequence joins TRBV7-9 and TRBJ2-3; 10 nucleotides align to TRBD2. V was clipped by 5 bases and J by 5 bases; unmatched bases: 7. Germline CDR1 SEHNR, CDR2 FQNEAQ (reference sequence). The CDR3 extends over 15 amino acids. The CDR3 protein is CASSPGVAGGDTQYF. As DNA, the CDR3 is TGTGCCAGCAGCCCCGGGGTAGCGGGGGGAGATACGCAGTATTTT.

V is TRBV5-1 and J is TRBJ2-1; possibly TRBD2 for D (6 bases). There are 14 residues in the CDR3. V was cut by 3 bases and J by 3 bases, with 10 bases left in between. CDR1 is SGHRS and CDR2 is YFSETQ in the germline V gene. The CDR3 DNA is TGCGCCAGCAGCTCCGGGGGTGTCTACAATGAGCAGTTCTTC. Its protein is CASSSGGVYNEQFF.

The chain is built from TRBV6-2 or TRBV6-3 and TRBJ1-2; 8 nucleotides agree with TRBD1. CDR1 is MNHEY and CDR2 is SVGEGT in the germline V gene. This CDR3 spans 15 amino acids. V trimming: 5 bases; J trimming: 6 bases; junction bases outside the gene matches: 11. CDR3 bases: TGTGCCAGCAGTCAGCCCCCCAGGGGGCGGGATGGCTACACCTTC. This sequence encodes CASSQPPRGRDGYTF.

The chain combines TRBV3-1 (or the pseudogene TRBV3-2) with TRBJ2-3; 9 positions agree with TRBD2. Germline values: CDR1 LGHDT, CDR2 YNNKEL (reference sequence). This CDR3 contains 15 residues. V trimming: 4 bases; J trimming: 5 bases; junction bases outside the gene matches: 7. The CDR3 DNA reads as TGTGCCAGCAGCCCGTTAGCGGGGGCCGGAGATACGCAGTATTTT. Translating it yields CASSPLAGAGDTQYF.

This chain connects TRBV7-9 to TRBJ1-1, with TRBD1 as a possible D gene (5 bases). This CDR3 has 13 amino acids. V lost 11 bases and J 3 bases, leaving 16 bases between the germline ends. Germline loops: CDR1 SEHNR, CDR2 FQNEAQ (reference sequence). The CDR3 is CAGRTGGYTEAFF. The CDR3 DNA is TGTGCCGGACGAACGGGGGGGTACACTGAAGCTTTCTTT. Supplemented by reference TRBV7-9 and TRBJ1-1, the full variable domain reads DTGVSQNPRHKITKRGQNVTFRCDPISEHNRLYWYRQTLGQGPEFLTYFQNEAQLEKSRLLSDRFSAERPKGSFSTLEIQRTEQGDSAMYLCAGRTGGYTEAFFGQGTRLTVV.

This clone was recorded only once. V usage is TRBV27 and J usage is TRBJ2-2; 10 bases agree with TRBD2. Germline CDR1 reads MNHEY; CDR2 reads SMNVEV (reference sequence). The CDR3 is 21 amino acids. The V and J ends lost 0 bases and 1 base, in that order; junction bases with no gene match: 14. The CDR3 loop is CASSLSRDRAASGGNTGELFF. The CDR3 nucleotides are TGTGCCAGCAGTTTATCCCGCGACAGGGCGGCTAGCGGGGGGAACACCGGGGAGCTGTTTTTT.

The chain is built from TRBV19 and TRBJ1-2, with D perhaps matching TRBD1 (6 bases). The CDR3 sequence is 14 residues long. V was pared by 9 bases and J by 8 bases, with 22 bases between. CDR1 and CDR2 (germline): LNHDA, SQIVND (reference sequence). The CDR3 here is CASSQGPPLWGYTF. The CDR3 nucleotides are TGTGCCAGCTCGCAGGGGCCACCTCTATGGGGCTACACCTTC.

This chain connects TRBV5-5 to TRBJ2-7; possibly TRBD1 for D (5 bases). CDR1 is SGHKS and CDR2 is YYEKEE in the germline V gene (reference sequence). This CDR3 is 12 amino acids long. Trimming shortened V by 8 bases and J by 2 bases, and 11 bases separated the two germline ends. The CDR3 here is CASRTPTYEQYF. For the CDR3, the DNA is TGTGCCAGTAGGACACCTACCTACGAGCAGTACTTC. The full variable domain, rest sourced from reference TRBV5-5 and TRBJ2-7, is DAGVTQSPTHLIKTRGQQVTLRCSPISGHKSVSWYQQVLGQGPQFIFQYYEKEERGRGNFPDRFSARQFPNYSSELNVNALLLGDSALYLCASRTPTYEQYFGPGTRLTVT.

This clone was seen a few times. This sequence joins TRBV5-4 and TRBJ2-7; 9 nucleotides align to TRBD1. The V and J ends lost 4 bases and 2 bases, in that order; junction bases with no gene match: 10. The CDR3 runs 16 residues. Germline V gene lookup returns CDR1 SGHNT and CDR2 YYREEE (reference sequence). The chain's CDR3 is CASSAAVGQGPYEQYF. Written as DNA, the CDR3 is TGTGCCAGCAGCGCGGCAGTCGGACAGGGGCCCTACGAGCAGTACTTC.

J is TRBJ2-1 and V is TRBV24-1; no firm D call. The CDR3 loop spans 14 amino acids. V lost 1 base, J lost 6 bases, and 9 bases lay in between. Germline assignment: CDR1 KGHDR and CDR2 SFDVKD. The CDR3 reads CATSDFPTGNEQFF. The DNA for the CDR3 is TGTGCCACCAGTGATTTTCCCACCGGCAATGAGCAGTTCTTC.

This clone was counted a few times. The chain employs TRBV6-1 and TRBJ2-2, with 7 positions matching TRBD1. The germline V gene encodes CDR1 MNHNS and CDR2 SASEGT. This CDR3 is built from 17 residues. V dropped 1 base and J dropped 0; count of bases not matched to a gene: 5. Written as DNA, the CDR3 is TGTGCCAGCAGTGAAGAAAGACAGGGACCGAACACCGGGGAGCTGTTTTTT. The encoded protein is CASSEERQGPNTGELFF.

The gene calls are TRBV19 and TRBJ2-6; D uncertain. Germline-derived CDR1 and CDR2 are LNHDA and SQIVND (reference sequence). The CDR3 is made up of 15 amino acids. The V and J ends lost 5 bases and 0 bases respectively, with 8 bases between them. CDR3 DNA: TGTGCCAGTAGTCCAACAGCCTCTGGGGCCAACGTCCTGACTTTC. It specifies CASSPTASGANVLTF.

V and J are TRBV19 and TRBJ1-1; D unresolved. Trimming left V 5 bases short and J 1 base short, with 14 bases between. The length of the CDR3 is 15 residues. CDR1 and CDR2 (germline): LNHDA, SQIVND (reference sequence). CDR3 sequence reads: CASSPYQVSNTEAFF. The CDR3 DNA follows: TGTGCCAGTAGTCCTTATCAGGTCTCGAACACTGAAGCTTTCTTT.

The CDR3 DNA is TGCGCCAGCAGCCAAGATCGCCCGGGCGGGGAGCTGTTTTTT. Its translation is CASSQDRPGGELFF. V gene TRBV4-1 combines with J gene TRBJ2-2, with D unresolved. CDR1 is MGHRA, CDR2 YSYEKL, per germline. CDR3 length equals 14 residues. Trimming took off 0 bases at V and 7 bases at J, with 9 bases between the two ends.

The rearrangement joins TRBV6-5 to TRBJ2-5, with 7 bases that match TRBD1. The CDR3 covers 13 residues. V shed 5 bases, J shed 6 bases, and the junction held 6 bases outside the gene matches. Looked up from germline, CDR1 is MNHEY and CDR2 is SVGAGI. The CDR3 DNA sequence: TGTGCCAGCAGTCTGACAGGGAGACAGACCCAGTACTTC. This codes for CASSLTGRQTQYF.

Of note for this clone: At one end the junction does not follow the germline gene, possibly because of a read error. The sample carries other DNA sequences with the same CDR3. V gene TRBV19 combines with J gene TRBJ2-2; possible D gene TRBD2, 6 bases. The CDR3 loop spans 15 amino acids. Germline CDR1 LNHDA, CDR2 SQIVND (reference sequence). DNA of the CDR3: TGTGCTAGTAGTATAGCTCGGGGGTCCACCGGGGAGCTGTTTTTT. It yields the protein CASSIARGSTGELFF.

This clone was counted only a few times. The chain joins TRBV28 to TRBJ2-7, with 9 bases lining up with TRBD1. Germline-derived CDR1 and CDR2 are MDHEN and SYDVKM. The CDR3 consists of 15 residues. The junction had 6 bases not matched to a gene; V was cut back by 2 bases and J by 4 bases. CDR3 amino acids: CASSLPETGGYEQYF. The CDR3 coding sequence is TGTGCCAGCAGTTTACCTGAGACAGGGGGTTACGAGCAGTACTTC.

Written as DNA, the CDR3 is TGTGCCAGCAGCTTGGCGCTAGCGGGGGGACAAGAGACCCAGTACTTC. Translating gives CASSLALAGGQETQYF. V gene TRBV5-4 combines with J gene TRBJ2-5; 11 positions agree with TRBD2. V lost 0 bases to trimming and J lost 2 bases; unmatched junction nucleotides: 3. Germline V gives CDR1 SGHNT, CDR2 YYREEE (reference sequence). The CDR3 extends over 16 amino acids.

The V gene is TRBV12-3 or TRBV12-4, the J gene TRBJ1-4; D may be TRBD1 (5 bases). The ends were cut back, 4 bases at V and 8 bases at J, with 11 bases in the middle. The CDR3 has 13 amino acids. Here the CDR3 reads CASSYRGGEKLFF. The DNA for the CDR3 is TGTGCCAGCAGTTATAGGGGAGGGGAAAAACTGTTTTTT.